These 32 T cell receptor beta chains were all obtained from the same sample, sequenced in a study of human T cells and chemical hapten exposure. TCRdb processed the RACE reads anew with MiXCR; each CDR3 protein has one entry. The sample holds tens of thousands of distinct CDR3 sequences, 32% seen once. Time point denoted: patch test 1, 2 weeks after DPC sensitization. Treatment described: therapeutic diphenylcyclopropenone sensitization with weekly scalp DPC. The sample consisted of whole blood, taken in connection with sensitization to the hapten diphenylcyclopropenone (DPC). All receptors come from a man aged 35-49 years with alopecia areata. Some clones in this sample may be carry-over from other donors' samples.

This clonotype was counted between two and nine times. The rearrangement joins TRBV27 to TRBJ2-1; 7 positions match TRBD1. The germline V gene has CDR1 MNHEY and CDR2 SMNVEV (reference sequence). V was clipped by 7 bases and J by 4 bases; unmatched bases: 7. CDR3 length: 14 residues. The DNA for the CDR3 is TGTGCCAGCAAACAGGGGCGATCATACAATGAGCAGTTCTTC. It yields the protein CASKQGRSYNEQFF.

This clonotype has just a few counts. V is TRBV6-5 and J is TRBJ1-6; D might be TRBD1 (5 bases). V lost 6 bases and J 8 bases, leaving 17 bases between the germline ends. CDR3 size: 15 residues. The germline V gene encodes CDR1 MNHEY and CDR2 SVGAGI. The CDR3 bases are TGTGCCAGCAGACCACTCGGGGCATCGGATTCACCCCTCCACTTT. Its protein is CASRPLGASDSPLHF.

A remark on this clonotype: The DNA is omitted, as the CDR3 cannot be located on it reliably, and the CDR3 follows TCRdb's listing. The V call is TRBV28, the J call TRBJ2-1; the table's D call, TRBD2, has no DNA check behind it. Germline CDR1 MDHEN, CDR2 SYDVKM. With termini counted, the CDR3 has 16 amino acids. The CDR3 sequence is CASSSSGASLRNEQFF.

There are a few counts of this clonotype. The chain is built from TRBV15 and TRBJ2-7; D ambiguous. Between the trimmed V and J ends, which lost 1 base and 4 bases, there was a span of 2 bases. The CDR3 has 11 residues. CDR1 LNHNV and CDR2 YYDKDF come from the germline V gene (reference sequence). The CDR3 here is CATSRGYEQYF. Written as DNA, the CDR3 is TGTGCCACCAGCAGAGGGTACGAGCAGTACTTC. Filled out from reference TRBV15 and TRBJ2-7, the complete variable domain reads DAMVIQNPRYQVTQFGKPVTLSCSQTLNHNVMYWYQQKSSQAPKLLFHYYDKDFNNEADTPDNFQSRRPNTSFCFLDIRSPGLGDTAMYLCATSRGYEQYFGPGTRLTVT.

The chain uses TRBV21-1 and TRBJ2-5; the D call of TRBD1 is as the table states it, not checked on the DNA. TRBV21-1 is marked as a pseudogene. This CDR3 is built from 15 residues. The CDR3 spells CASRETTGKQETQYF. The CDR3 DNA sequence: TGTGCCAGCAGGGAAACGACAGGGAAGCAAGAGACCCAGTACTTC.

This clonotype was found a few times. The chain links TRBV30 to TRBJ2-7; possibly TRBD1 or TRBD2 for D (5 bases each). Per germline, CDR1 GTSNPN and CDR2 SVGIG (reference sequence). The CDR3 is made up of 11 amino acids. Trimming cost V 7 bases and J 2 bases, with 9 bases left between them. The CDR3 loop is CAFGDAYEQYF. CDR3 in DNA: TGTGCCTTCGGGGACGCCTACGAGCAGTACTTC.

The chain employs TRBV5-5 and TRBJ2-7; 8 positions match TRBD1. Trimming removed 3 bases from V and 5 bases from J; junction bases left unmatched: 1. This CDR3 contains 12 residues. Per germline, CDR1 SGHKS and CDR2 YYEKEE (reference sequence). For the CDR3, the DNA is TGTGCCAGCAGCTGGACAGGGCACGAGCAGTACTTC. Encoded protein: CASSWTGHEQYF. The complete variable domain, with remaining parts taken from reference TRBV5-5 and TRBJ2-7, reads DAGVTQSPTHLIKTRGQQVTLRCSPISGHKSVSWYQQVLGQGPQFIFQYYEKEERGRGNFPDRFSARQFPNYSSELNVNALLLGDSALYLCASSWTGHEQYFGPGTRLTVT.

V usage is TRBV15 and J usage is TRBJ2-5, with D possibly being TRBD1 or TRBD2 (5 bases each). Trimming pared 0 bases from V and 6 bases from J, leaving 17 bases between. This CDR3 has 16 residues. Germline V gene lookup returns CDR1 LNHNV and CDR2 YYDKDF (reference sequence). The CDR3 coding sequence is TGTGCCACCAGCAGAGATAGGACGAGGGGTTTAAAGACCCAGTACTTC. Protein sequence: CATSRDRTRGLKTQYF. Supplemented by reference TRBV15 and TRBJ2-5, the full variable domain reads DAMVIQNPRYQVTQFGKPVTLSCSQTLNHNVMYWYQQKSSQAPKLLFHYYDKDFNNEADTPDNFQSRRPNTSFCFLDIRSPGLGDTAMYLCATSRDRTRGLKTQYFGPGTRLLVL.

This clonotype was seen more than once but under ten times. The CDR3 coding sequence is TGTGCCAGTAGTCTCCAACTAGCGGGAGGGTACAATGAGCAGTTCTTC. Translated: CASSLQLAGGYNEQFF. J is TRBJ2-1 and V is TRBV19; 13 bases line up with TRBD2. The CDR3 sequence is 16 residues long. Germline V lookup: CDR1 LNHDA, CDR2 SQIVND (reference sequence). After removal of 5 bases from V and 4 bases from J, the junction contained 5 bases not matched to a gene. The whole variable domain, remainder taken from reference TRBV19 and TRBJ2-1, is DGGITQSPKYLFRKEGQNVTLSCEQNLNHDAMYWYRQDPGQGLRLIYYSQIVNDFQKGDIAEGYSVSREKKESFPLTVTSAQKNPTAFYLCASSLQLAGGYNEQFFGPGTRLTVL.

This rearrangement joins TRBV11-2 to TRBJ2-3; 8 bases are shared with TRBD1. CDR1 and CDR2 (germline): SGHAT, FQNNGV. This CDR3 has 15 residues. The V and J ends lost 5 bases and 3 bases, in that order; junction bases with no gene match: 7. The CDR3 reads CASSLRGPSTDTQYF. The CDR3 DNA follows: TGTGCCAGCAGCCTCAGGGGGCCCTCGACAGATACGCAGTATTTT.

This clonotype was detected only a few times. The chain joins TRBV28 to TRBJ2-7, with D hard to call. This CDR3 has 13 amino acids. The V gene's germline CDR1 is MDHEN and CDR2 SYDVKM. V shed 3 bases and J shed 7 bases, with 13 bases lying between them. The CDR3 nucleotides read TGTGCCAGCAGTTTGGGTTCCGGTATAGAGCAGTACTTC. Protein: CASSLGSGIEQYF.

The rearrangement uses TRBV27 and TRBJ2-7; 8 bases map to TRBD2. Trimming at V came to 4 bases and at J to 3 bases, leaving 8 bases not matched to a gene. CDR1 MNHEY and CDR2 SMNVEV come from the germline V gene (reference sequence). CDR3 length equals 15 residues. The CDR3 loop reads CASSSGRGAGYEQYF. For the CDR3, the DNA is TGTGCCAGCAGTTCAGGGCGGGGGGCAGGCTACGAGCAGTACTTC.

The rearrangement links TRBV12-3 or TRBV12-4 to TRBJ2-7, with TRBD1 matching over 9 bases. This CDR3 comprises 13 residues. Losses at the gene ends were 4 bases for V and 7 bases for J; bases not matched to a gene: 5. CDR3 loop: CASSSGTGREQYF. In nucleotides, the CDR3 is TGTGCCAGCAGTTCCGGGACAGGGAGGGAGCAGTACTTC.

The CDR3 coding sequence is TGCAGTGCTAGTTCCGGGTCCACCGGGGAGCTGTTTTTT. Translation: CSASSGSTGELFF. The chain links TRBV20-1 to TRBJ2-2; D unclear. V lost 3 bases and J lost 4, with 9 bases in between. CDR1 and CDR2 (germline): DFQATT, SNEGSKA (reference sequence). This CDR3 is built from 13 residues.

This clonotype turned up a few times. The rearrangement uses TRBV28 and TRBJ1-2; D is undetermined. This CDR3 is built from 13 residues. CDR1 is MDHEN and CDR2 is SYDVKM in the germline V gene. The V end lost 3 bases, the J end lost 5 bases, and 10 bases lay between the germline ends. In nucleotides, the CDR3 is TGTGCCAGCAGTTTTCCGGGAGGTTATGGCTACACCTTC. Translation: CASSFPGGYGYTF.

V and J are TRBV28 and TRBJ2-7; no clear D gene. The V end was cut by 6 bases, the J end by 3 bases, with 6 bases between. Per germline, CDR1 MDHEN and CDR2 SYDVKM. The CDR3 runs to 11 residues. CDR3 sequence reads: CASSPLYEQYF. The DNA of the CDR3 is TGTGCCAGCAGCCCTCTCTACGAGCAGTACTTC.

Here the CDR3 DNA reads TGTGCCAGCAGCGCCCCGGCCGACAGCACCCTAGCCAAAAACATTCAGTACTTC. Protein sequence: CASSAPADSTLAKNIQYF. The V gene is TRBV2, the J gene TRBJ2-4; D may be TRBD1 (5 bases). V was pared by 6 bases and J by 0 bases, with 21 bases between. This CDR3 comprises 18 residues. Germline-derived CDR1 and CDR2 are SNHLY and FYNNEI.

The chain links TRBV28 to TRBJ1-5, with TRBD1 as a possible D gene (5 bases). The CDR3 loop spans 16 amino acids. Germline V gives CDR1 MDHEN, CDR2 SYDVKM. Trimming removed 2 bases at V and 1 base at J, with 12 bases between. CDR3 residues: CASSLAGRASNQPQHF. In DNA, the CDR3 is TGTGCCAGCAGTTTAGCGGGCAGGGCCAGCAATCAGCCCCAGCATTTT.

The CDR3 nucleotides read TGTGCCAGCAGATTCCCGGAGGTTAGCTCCTACGAGCAGTACTTC. As protein: CASRFPEVSSYEQYF. This rearrangement joins TRBV6-1 to TRBJ2-7; D perhaps matches TRBD2 (5 bases). This CDR3 is built from 15 residues. Trimming shortened V by 6 bases and J by 0 bases, and 15 bases separated the two germline ends. The germline gives CDR1 MNHNS, CDR2 SASEGT.

The CDR3 DNA reads TGTGCCATCAGTGATTCCACATTCGGACAGACCATCCATGGCTACACCTTC. It is translated as CAISDSTFGQTIHGYTF. The chain joins TRBV10-3 to TRBJ1-2, with D tentatively TRBD1 (6 bases). Germline V lookup: CDR1 ENHRY, CDR2 SYGVKD. CDR3 size: 17 residues. V was cut by 3 bases and J by 6 bases, with 23 bases left in between.

This rearrangement joins TRBV13 to TRBJ2-1, with 8 bases identical to TRBD2. The CDR3 covers 16 residues. Germline CDR1 PRHDT, CDR2 FYEKMQ (reference sequence). The V gene end was trimmed by 2 bases and the J gene end by 1 base; junction bases not matched to a gene: 4. The CDR3 reads CASSLRTSGSYNEQFF. DNA of the CDR3: TGTGCCAGCAGCTTACGAACTAGCGGTTCCTACAATGAGCAGTTCTTC.

The table lists this clonotype with a few counts. The chain is built from TRBV7-8 and TRBJ1-3, with 7 positions matching TRBD1. The length of the CDR3 is 18 residues. V trimming: 1 base; J trimming: 0 bases; junction bases outside the gene matches: 9. Germline lookup yields CDR1 SGHVS and CDR2 FQNEAQ. CDR3 region: CASSLEGAERSSGNTIYF. The CDR3 nucleotides read TGTGCCAGCAGCTTAGAGGGGGCGGAGAGATCCTCTGGAAACACCATATATTTT.

The V call is TRBV6-1, the J call TRBJ1-1; weak D call: TRBD1 (5 bases). Trimming took 3 bases from V and 1 from J, leaving 12 bases between them. This CDR3 is 15 amino acids long. The germline gives CDR1 MNHNS, CDR2 SASEGT. The CDR3 DNA sequence: TGTGCCAGCAGTGAGCTTACAGGTTGGAACACTGAAGCTTTCTTT. This sequence encodes CASSELTGWNTEAFF.

The CDR3 sequence: CASRLTGSIYGYTF. CDR3 sequence (DNA): TGTGCCAGCAGGTTGACAGGGAGCATCTATGGCTACACCTTC. The rearrangement uses TRBV5-6 and TRBJ1-2; TRBD1 agrees at 7 bases. CDR1 SGHDT and CDR2 YYEEEE come from the germline V gene. The CDR3 runs 14 residues. The V gene end was trimmed by 5 bases and the J gene end by 4 bases; junction bases not matched to a gene: 8. Based on the CDR3 plus reference TRBV5-6 and TRBJ1-2, the full variable domain is DAGVTQSPTHLIKTRGQQVTLRCSPKSGHDTVSWYQQALGQGPQFIFQYYEEEERQRGNFPDRFSGHQFPNYSSELNVNALLLGDSALYLCASRLTGSIYGYTFGSGTRLTVV.

This clonotype was counted a few times. The chain carries TRBV20-1 and TRBJ2-1; 8 nucleotides align to TRBD2. CDR1 DFQATT and CDR2 SNEGSKA come from the germline V gene (reference sequence). The CDR3 is 13 amino acids. The V and J ends lost 3 bases and 9 bases, in that order; junction bases with no gene match: 7. CDR3 region: CSASGRGFGEQFF. The CDR3 DNA follows: TGCAGTGCTAGCGGGAGGGGATTTGGTGAGCAGTTCTTC.

The gene calls are TRBV6-4 and TRBJ2-1; possible D gene TRBD2, 5 bases. The CDR3 is made up of 14 amino acids. Deletions cut 2 bases from V and 15 bases from J, with 20 bases between. The germline gives CDR1 MRHNA, CDR2 SNTAGT. As DNA, the CDR3 is TGTGCCAGCAGTGACCCCGCGGGTCCCACCATTAGGTTCTTC. Residues: CASSDPAGPTIRFF.

The chain recombines TRBV7-9 with TRBJ2-1; D is unresolved. The CDR3 totals 13 residues. CDR1 is SEHNR, CDR2 FQNEAQ, per germline (reference sequence). V gave up 7 bases and J gave up 8 bases, with 15 bases separating them. The CDR3 DNA reads as TGTGCCAGCACCTTTAGCCAACCGTATGAGCAGTTCTTC. As protein: CASTFSQPYEQFF.

The chain is built from TRBV6-1 and TRBJ2-1; tentative D call: TRBD2 (6 bases). The CDR3 loop spans 15 amino acids. The germline gives CDR1 MNHNS, CDR2 SASEGT. V was pared by 5 bases and J by 5 bases, with 16 bases between. In DNA form, the CDR3 reads TGTGCCAGCAGTTCACGGGGGTCCCTTGACAATGAGCAGTTCTTC. It is translated as CASSSRGSLDNEQFF.

The rearrangement uses TRBV7-6 and TRBJ2-3; no reliable D call. CDR1 is SGHVS, CDR2 FNYEAQ, per germline. The CDR3 loop spans 13 amino acids. V shed 0 bases and J shed 6 bases, with 7 bases lying between them. CDR3 sequence: CASSLAAGDTQYF. The CDR3 nucleotides read TGTGCCAGCAGCTTAGCTGCCGGGGATACGCAGTATTTT.

This clonotype was observed a handful of times. J is TRBJ2-4 and V is TRBV7-2; 8 bases line up with TRBD1. V trimming: 5 bases; J trimming: 6 bases; junction bases outside the gene matches: 24. CDR3 length: 20 amino acids. Per germline, CDR1 SGHTA and CDR2 FQGNSA. The CDR3: CASSRTTGTGSLLRLNIQYF. CDR3 nucleotides: TGTGCCAGCAGCCGAACAACGGGGACAGGAAGCCTTCTGCGTCTAAACATTCAGTACTTC.

The rearrangement links TRBV12-3 or TRBV12-4 to TRBJ1-5, with TRBD1 matching over 9 bases. The CDR3 extends over 16 amino acids. Trimming cost V 6 bases and J 0 bases; bases outside gene matches: 6. The CDR3 is CASRPGQGNSNQPQHF. DNA of the CDR3: TGTGCCAGCAGACCGGGACAGGGTAATAGCAATCAGCCCCAGCATTTT.

The chain couples TRBV3-1 to TRBJ2-3; 8 bases agree with TRBD1. V dropped 5 bases and J dropped 4; count of bases not matched to a gene: 11. Germline CDR1 reads LGHDT; CDR2 reads YNNKEL (reference sequence). The CDR3 runs 16 residues. CDR3: CASSSRLGQGADTQYF. The CDR3 bases are TGTGCCAGCAGCTCAAGACTCGGACAGGGCGCAGATACGCAGTATTTT.